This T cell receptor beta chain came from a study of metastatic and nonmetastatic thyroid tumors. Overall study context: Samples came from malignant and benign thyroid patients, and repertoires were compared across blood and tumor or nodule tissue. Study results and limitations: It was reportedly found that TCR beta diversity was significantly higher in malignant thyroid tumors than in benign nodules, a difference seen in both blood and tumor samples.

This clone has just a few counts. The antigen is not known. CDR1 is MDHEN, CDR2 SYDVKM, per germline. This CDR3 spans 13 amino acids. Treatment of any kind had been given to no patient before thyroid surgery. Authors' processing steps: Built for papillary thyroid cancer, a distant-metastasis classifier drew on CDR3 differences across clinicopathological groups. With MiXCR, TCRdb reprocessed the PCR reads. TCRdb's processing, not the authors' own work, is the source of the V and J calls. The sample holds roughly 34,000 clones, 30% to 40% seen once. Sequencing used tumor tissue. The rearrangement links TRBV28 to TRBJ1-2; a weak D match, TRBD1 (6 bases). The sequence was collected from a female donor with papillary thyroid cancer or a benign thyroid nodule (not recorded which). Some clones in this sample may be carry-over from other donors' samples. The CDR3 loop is CAIQGRSYYGYTF. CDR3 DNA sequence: TGTGCGATACAGGGCAGATCCTACTATGGCTACACCTTC.